The sample holds one count of the clone carrying this TCR beta chain. The antigen is not known. The germline gene is not matched at one end of the junction; a read error may be the cause. This specimen belongs to a study of blood T cells in healthy people across ages. A second PCR, run for roughly 6 to 11 cycles, used a sample-barcoded 5' primer plus a J-beta primer mix. TCRdb recomputed calls from the 5' RACE reads with MiXCR, one row per CDR3 protein. The sample lists about 1.5 million distinct CDR3 sequences, approximately 43% occurring once. The CDR3 spans 15 residues. CDR1 is MDHEN, CDR2 SYDVKM, per germline. Researchers isolated at least 6.5 million PBMCs per sample. Study results and limitations: As age increased, TCR beta diversity per million T cells fell in a roughly linear fashion.

The source material was blood. The sequence was collected from a woman aged 18-35 years in good health. The V gene is TRBV28, the J gene TRBJ2-5, with D maybe TRBD2 (6 bases). The last part of the DNA fits TRBJ2-7 better; the J call may be wrong. CDR3 sequence: CASTSGGSPIYEQYF. CDR3 DNA sequence: TGCGCCAGCACCTCAGGAGGGTCTCCTATATACGAGCAGTACTTC.